The present T cell receptor (beta chain) was sequenced within a study of T and B cells in COVID-19 patients. This clonotype is labeled as medium-sized (0.01 to 0.1%). Its cognate antigen is unknown. General observations from the study: Early severe-case samples and blood from mildly ill patients during symptoms were in short supply.

CDR1 MNHEY and CDR2 SVGAGI come from the germline V gene. This CDR3 has 15 residues. V was trimmed by 0 bases and J by 4 bases, leaving 9 bases between them. BIOMED2 TRB-A/B primer pools were used in multiplex TRB PCR. TCRdb re-analysed the multiplex PCR reads in MiXCR, keeping a single row per CDR3 protein. The table has roughly 12,000 distinct CDR3 sequences, around 30% seen once. Blood genomic DNA input for TRB amplification was about 240-500 ng. Sequenced: blood. V gene TRBV6-5 combines with J gene TRBJ2-2; D possibly matches TRBD1 or TRBD2 (6 bases each). The receptor's source is a human donor who had recovered from COVID-19. As DNA, the CDR3 is TGTGCCAGCAGTTACTCGGGGGGCCCCACCGGGGAGCTGTTTTTT. Amino acid sequence: CASSYSGGPTGELFF.